This TCR beta chain comes out of a study of STAT3 mutations in large granular lymphocyte leukemia. Of note for this clone: Its antigen is as yet unknown.

The V gene lost 8 bases and the J gene lost 5 bases, with 16 bases spanning the gap. The CDR3 extends over 13 amino acids. From germline, CDR1 is LNHNV and CDR2 YYDKDF (reference sequence). Study results and caveats: At least one immunodominant TCR beta clonotype appeared in every T-cell large granular lymphocyte leukemia patient.

Here immunoSEQ multiplex PCR was the method, and the copy in TCRdb shows in-frame clones only, minus some. The sample lists over 25,000 clones; around 88% were seen once. The sample consisted of peripheral blood mononuclear cells. The J gene is TRBJ2-7, the V gene TRBV15, with D perhaps being TRBD1 or TRBD2 (5 bases each). This TCR was recovered from a man in his fifties or sixties with T-cell large granular lymphocyte leukemia. Some clones in this sample may be carry-over from other donors' samples. The DNA of the CDR3 is TGTGCCACCTCCCGGGACGGAGGCGACGAGCAGTACTTC. This gives the protein CATSRDGGDEQYF.